These 28 T cell receptor beta chains originate from one sample sequenced in a study of CDR3 diversity in severe acne. TCRdb re-analysed the PCR reads in MiXCR, keeping a single row per CDR3 protein. The sample holds around 85,000 distinct CDR3 sequences; 45% to 50% are singletons and the top ten take around 10%. The material sequenced was blood. Every receptor here comes from a male donor with severe acne vulgaris.

This clonotype was recorded only once. This sequence joins TRBV12-5 and TRBJ1-1; 8 bases align to TRBD1. Germline CDR1 and CDR2: LGHNT and FRNRAP. The CDR3 spans 14 residues. J gave up 6 bases and V 9 bases, and 12 bases lay outside the gene matches. The CDR3 DNA follows: TGTGCTAGCACCGTCGGGACAGGAACGTCTGAAGCTTTCTTT. This codes for CASTVGTGTSEAFF. The full variable domain, completed using reference TRBV12-5 and TRBJ1-1, is DARVTQTPRHKVTEMGQEVTMRCQPILGHNTVFWYRQTMMQGLELLAYFRNRAPLDDSGMPKDRFSAEMPDATLATLKIQPSEPRDSAVYFCASTVGTGTSEAFFGQGTRLTVV.

This clonotype has a count of ten or more. This chain joins TRBV7-9 and TRBJ2-7; 9 bases are shared with TRBD1. In germline, CDR1 is SEHNR, CDR2 FQNEAQ (reference sequence). The CDR3 sequence is 13 residues long. The ends lost 5 bases at V and 5 bases at J; junction bases unmatched: 4. The CDR3 nucleotides read TGTGCCAGCAGCGGACAGGGGCAACACGAGCAGTACTTC. It specifies CASSGQGQHEQYF.

V and J are TRBV20-1 and TRBJ2-1; D may be TRBD1 or TRBD2 (5 bases each). V was pared by 0 bases and J by 9 bases, with 15 bases between. CDR1 and CDR2 (germline): DFQATT, SNEGSKA (reference sequence). The CDR3 length is 14 residues. The CDR3 DNA follows: TGCAGTGCTAGAGATGAACGGGACCGTAGTGAGCAGTTCTTC. Amino acid sequence: CSARDERDRSEQFF.

This sequence joins TRBV13 and TRBJ2-7; perhaps D is TRBD1 or TRBD2 (6 bases each). The V gene lost 5 bases and the J gene lost 4 bases, with 15 bases spanning the gap. CDR1 PRHDT and CDR2 FYEKMQ come from the germline V gene (reference sequence). The CDR3 loop spans 14 amino acids. The CDR3 coding sequence is TGTGCCAGCAGCCCCGGGGGCAGGCGATACGAGCAGTACTTC. Translated: CASSPGGRRYEQYF.

Ten or more counts support this clonotype. The V gene is TRBV2, the J gene TRBJ1-2, with 12 bases identical to TRBD1. The germline gives CDR1 SNHLY, CDR2 FYNNEI. The ends lost 11 bases at V and 5 bases at J; junction bases unmatched: 9. The CDR3 has 14 residues. The CDR3 DNA sequence: TGTGCCGGCGGGACAGGGGGCTCTTGGTATGGCTACACCTTC. Translated, it gives CAGGTGGSWYGYTF. Full variable domain (outside the CDR3, taken from reference TRBV2 and TRBJ1-2): EPEVTQTPSHQVTQMGQEVILRCVPISNHLYFYWYRQILGQKVEFLVSFYNNEISEKSEIFDDQFSVERPDGSNFTLKIRSTKLEDSAMYFCAGGTGGSWYGYTFGSGTRLTVV.

V usage is TRBV7-2 and J usage is TRBJ2-3; 9 positions match TRBD2. The germline CDR1 and CDR2 sequences are SGHTA and FQGNSA. Trimming removed 2 bases from V and 6 bases from J; junction bases left unmatched: 6. CDR3 length: 15 residues. CDR3 protein: CASSLFVAGVDTQYF. CDR3 nucleotides: TGTGCCAGCAGCTTATTTGTAGCGGGAGTCGATACGCAGTATTTT.

This clonotype occurred many times. The rearrangement links TRBV7-2 to TRBJ2-7, with 8 bases identical to TRBD1. The CDR3 loop spans 14 amino acids. The ends lost 3 bases at V and 3 bases at J; junction bases unmatched: 4. CDR1 and CDR2 from the germline V gene are SGHTA and FQGNSA. The CDR3 DNA reads TGTGCCAGCAGCTTCGACAGGGGCAGCTACGAGCAGTACTTC. The encoded protein is CASSFDRGSYEQYF.

The chain is built from TRBV28 and TRBJ2-1, with D unresolved. The CDR3 spans 12 residues. Trimming pared 3 bases from V and 8 bases from J, leaving 8 bases between. Germline V gene data show CDR1 as MDHEN and CDR2 as SYDVKM. The CDR3 here is CASSFSLDEQFF. The CDR3, as DNA: TGTGCCAGCAGTTTTTCCCTAGATGAGCAGTTCTTC.

This clonotype has at least ten counts. This chain uses TRBV5-6 with TRBJ1-2; D gene ambiguous. Germline CDR1 reads SGHDT; CDR2 reads YYEEEE. This CDR3 is built from 15 residues. Trimming stripped 0 bases from V and 5 bases from J, with 14 bases between. Written as DNA, the CDR3 is TGTGCCAGCAGCTTGGTGGCAGGCGAGCTATATGGCTACACCTTC. As protein: CASSLVAGELYGYTF.

The V call is TRBV14, the J call TRBJ1-2; D unclear. V was shortened by 4 bases and J by 0 bases, with 6 bases between the two germline ends. CDR3 length: 13 amino acids. CDR1 and CDR2 (germline): SGHDN, FVKESK. As DNA, the CDR3 is TGTGCCAGCAGCCCTACACCTAACTATGGCTACACCTTC. Translated: CASSPTPNYGYTF.

This clonotype was found many times. The chain couples TRBV6-6 to TRBJ2-5; maybe TRBD1 (5 bases). This CDR3 has 13 residues. V was pared by 6 bases and J by 3 bases, with 11 bases between. Germline CDR1 MNHNY, CDR2 SVGAGI (reference sequence). Here the CDR3 reads CASSPGWEETQYF. In DNA, the CDR3 is TGTGCCAGCAGCCCAGGGTGGGAAGAGACCCAGTACTTC.

The chain joins TRBV10-3 to TRBJ2-7; D is perhaps TRBD1 or TRBD2 (5 bases each). The CDR3 is 13 amino acids. From germline, CDR1 is ENHRY and CDR2 SYGVKD. Trimming pared 10 bases from V and 7 bases from J, leaving 20 bases between. The CDR3 reads CASKGRILMEQYF. CDR3 coding DNA: TGTGCCAGCAAGGGACGGATCCTAATGGAGCAGTACTTC.

This clonotype was seen ten or more times. The V and J genes are TRBV6-2 or TRBV6-3 and TRBJ1-5; possible D gene TRBD1, 5 bases. Germline lookup yields CDR1 MNHEY and CDR2 SVGEGT. This CDR3 is built from 15 residues. V lost 7 bases and J lost 0, with 13 bases in between. The CDR3 here is CASIQDTYSNQPQHF. The CDR3, as DNA: TGTGCCAGCATTCAGGACACCTATAGCAATCAGCCCCAGCATTTT.

This clonotype was seen ten or more times. The chain employs TRBV20-1 and TRBJ1-2, with 9 bases identical to TRBD1. Germline V gene sequence: CDR1 DFQATT, CDR2 SNEGSKA (reference sequence). Germline trimming cut 1 base from V and 8 bases from J; bases unmatched to any gene: 8. This CDR3 has 14 residues. The CDR3 DNA is TGCAGTGCTAGAGGGGACAGGGAATCTCAAGGCTACACCTTC. Translated, it gives CSARGDRESQGYTF.

The chain links TRBV5-4 to TRBJ2-6; D could derive from TRBD1 or TRBD2 (6 bases each). V shed 1 base and J shed 4 bases, with 12 bases lying between them. The CDR3 contains 16 residues. The V gene's germline CDR1 is SGHNT and CDR2 YYREEE (reference sequence). CDR3 amino acids: CASSLWGAEGANVLTF. CDR3 bases: TGTGCCAGCAGCTTGTGGGGGGCGGAGGGGGCCAACGTCCTGACTTTC.

This clonotype was detected many times. V and J are TRBV15 and TRBJ2-3; TRBD2 might be the D (6 bases). Deletions cut 0 bases from V and 1 base from J, with 8 bases between. The CDR3 is made up of 15 amino acids. The V gene's germline CDR1 is LNHNV and CDR2 YYDKDF (reference sequence). In DNA, the CDR3 is TGTGCCACCAGCAGAGAATGGGGGGGCACAGATACGCAGTATTTT. As protein: CATSREWGGTDTQYF.

This clonotype was seen repeatedly, ten times or more. This chain links TRBV20-1 with TRBJ2-7; possibly TRBD1 for D (5 bases). The CDR3 totals 13 residues. Germline values: CDR1 DFQATT, CDR2 SNEGSKA (reference sequence). V gave up 2 bases and J gave up 1 base, with 9 bases separating them. The DNA for the CDR3 is TGCAGTGCTAGAAAGACAGATTCCTACGAGCAGTACTTC. This codes for CSARKTDSYEQYF.

This clonotype was found many times. The chain carries TRBV20-1 and TRBJ2-7, with a weak D call TRBD1 (6 bases). This CDR3 spans 12 amino acids. V lost 4 bases, J lost 3 bases, and 10 bases lay in between. In germline, CDR1 is DFQATT, CDR2 SNEGSKA (reference sequence). The CDR3 protein is CSATSQGYEQYV. The DNA of the CDR3 is TGCAGTGCTACGTCACAGGGCTACGAGCAGTACGTC.

This clonotype was seen more than once but under ten times. The gene calls are TRBV19 and TRBJ1-5, with 7 bases identical to TRBD1. CDR3 length equals 15 residues. Trimming at V came to 5 bases and at J to 0 bases, leaving 4 bases not matched to a gene. Germline V CDR1 and CDR2: LNHDA, SQIVND (reference sequence). The CDR3 region has the DNA TGTGCCAGTAGTCCGGGACAGAGTAGCAATCAGCCCCAGCATTTT. Its translation is CASSPGQSSNQPQHF.

Ten or more counts support this clonotype. This chain uses TRBV10-2 with TRBJ2-2; D is possibly TRBD2 (6 bases). This CDR3 contains 14 residues. Germline lookup yields CDR1 WSHSY and CDR2 SAAADI. Trimming shortened V by 5 bases and J by 3 bases, and 10 bases separated the two germline ends. The chain's CDR3 is CASSFSGDTGELFF. For the CDR3, the DNA is TGCGCCAGCAGTTTTAGCGGAGACACCGGGGAGCTGTTTTTT.

This chain connects TRBV10-2 to TRBJ2-5; D is uncertain. From germline, CDR1 is WSHSY and CDR2 SAAADI. The CDR3 covers 13 residues. Trimming removed 0 bases at V and 5 bases at J, with 7 bases between. CDR3: CASSESMSETQYF. The CDR3 region has the DNA TGCGCCAGCAGTGAGTCGATGAGTGAGACCCAGTACTTC.

The chain couples TRBV7-2 to TRBJ1-1; 7 bases align to TRBD1. With V trimmed by 6 bases and J by 0 bases, 4 bases remained unmatched. In germline, CDR1 is SGHTA, CDR2 FQGNSA. The CDR3 totals 14 residues. CDR3 coding DNA: TGTGCCAGCAGGCCGACAGGGTTGAACACTGAAGCTTTCTTT. Protein: CASRPTGLNTEAFF.

The chain has TRBV7-9 and TRBJ2-6, with a weak D call TRBD1 (6 bases). Germline lookup yields CDR1 SEHNR and CDR2 FQNEAQ (reference sequence). This CDR3 contains 16 residues. V gave up 4 bases and J gave up 3 bases, with 13 bases separating them. As DNA, the CDR3 is TGTGCCAGCAGCTGGCAGGGGTTGGGTGGGGCCAACGTCCTGACTTTC. This encodes CASSWQGLGGANVLTF.

This clonotype is labeled medium-sized (0.01 to 0.1%). The J gene is TRBJ2-3, the V gene TRBV6-4; D may be TRBD1 or TRBD2 (5 bases each). The CDR3 is 15 amino acids. Germline CDR1 and CDR2: MRHNA and SNTAGT. V was cut by 3 bases and J by 2 bases, with 12 bases left in between. In nucleotides, the CDR3 is TGTGCCAGCAGTGAAACCGGGACCCCCACAGATACGCAGTATTTT. It encodes CASSETGTPTDTQYF.

The chain carries TRBV7-6 and TRBJ2-7; 9 bases are a match to TRBD1. The CDR3 length is 14 residues. In germline, CDR1 is SGHVS, CDR2 FNYEAQ. As DNA, the CDR3 is TGTGCTAGACACCGGGACAGGGCTATCTACGAGCAGTACTTC. Its protein is CARHRDRAIYEQYF.

This clonotype turned up a few times. V gene TRBV3-1 combines with J gene TRBJ2-1, with TRBD2 matching 8 bases. The germline gives CDR1 LGHDT, CDR2 YNNKEL (reference sequence). J was trimmed by 5 bases and V by 1 base; bases with no gene match: 7. The CDR3 has 16 amino acids. The CDR3 is CASSQVQRERDNEQFF. CDR3 in DNA: TGTGCCAGCAGCCAAGTTCAGCGGGAGCGCGACAATGAGCAGTTCTTC.

The rearrangement joins TRBV12-5 to TRBJ1-2; TRBD1 matches 8 bases. Germline CDR1 LGHNT, CDR2 FRNRAP. The CDR3 is 15 residues long. CDR3 DNA sequence: TGTGCCAGCAGTTTATTTAGTGACAGGGGCGGCGGCTACACCTTC. This codes for CASSLFSDRGGGYTF.

Many counts were recorded for this clonotype. The chain couples TRBV5-1 to TRBJ1-1, with D unresolved. V was clipped by 5 bases and J by 1 base, with 12 bases between them. The CDR3 spans 14 residues. CDR1 is SGHRS and CDR2 is YFSETQ in the germline V gene. The CDR3 DNA reads as TGCGCCAGCAGTCCTGGAGATTCGAACACTGAAGCTTTCTTT. Its translation: CASSPGDSNTEAFF. The full variable domain, with the rest looked up from reference TRBV5-1 and TRBJ1-1, is KAGVTQTPRYLIKTRGQQVTLSCSPISGHRSVSWYQQTPGQGLQFLFEYFSETQRNKGNFPGRFSGRQFSNSRSEMNVSTLELGDSALYLCASSPGDSNTEAFFGQGTRLTVV.